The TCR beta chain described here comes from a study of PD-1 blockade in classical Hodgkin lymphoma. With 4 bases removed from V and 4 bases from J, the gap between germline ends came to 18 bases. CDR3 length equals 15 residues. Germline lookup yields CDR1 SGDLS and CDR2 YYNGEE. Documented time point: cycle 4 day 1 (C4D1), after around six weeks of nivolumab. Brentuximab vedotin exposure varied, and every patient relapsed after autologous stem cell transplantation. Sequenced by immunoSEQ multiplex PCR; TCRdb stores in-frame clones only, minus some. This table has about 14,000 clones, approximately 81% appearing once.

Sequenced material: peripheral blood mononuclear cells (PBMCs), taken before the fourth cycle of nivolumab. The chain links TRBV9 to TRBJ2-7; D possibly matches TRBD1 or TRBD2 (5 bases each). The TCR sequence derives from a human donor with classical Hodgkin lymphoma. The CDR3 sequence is CASSTEGEGWYEQYF. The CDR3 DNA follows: TGTGCCAGCAGCACCGAGGGAGAGGGGTGGTACGAGCAGTACTTC.